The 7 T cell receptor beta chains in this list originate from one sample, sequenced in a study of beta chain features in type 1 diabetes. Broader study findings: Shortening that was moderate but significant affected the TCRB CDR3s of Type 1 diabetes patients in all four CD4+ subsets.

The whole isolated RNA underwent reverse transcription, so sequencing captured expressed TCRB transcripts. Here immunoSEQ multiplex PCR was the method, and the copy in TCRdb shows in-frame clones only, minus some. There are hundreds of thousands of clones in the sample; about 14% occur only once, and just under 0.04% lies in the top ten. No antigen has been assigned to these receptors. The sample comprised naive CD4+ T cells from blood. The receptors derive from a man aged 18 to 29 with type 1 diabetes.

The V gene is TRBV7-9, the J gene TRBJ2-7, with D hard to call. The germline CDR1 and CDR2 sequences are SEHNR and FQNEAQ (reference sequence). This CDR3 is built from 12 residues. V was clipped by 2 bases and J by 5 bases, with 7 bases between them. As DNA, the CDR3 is TGTGCCAGCAGCTTAAACTCAAACGAGCAGTACTTC. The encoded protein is CASSLNSNEQYF.

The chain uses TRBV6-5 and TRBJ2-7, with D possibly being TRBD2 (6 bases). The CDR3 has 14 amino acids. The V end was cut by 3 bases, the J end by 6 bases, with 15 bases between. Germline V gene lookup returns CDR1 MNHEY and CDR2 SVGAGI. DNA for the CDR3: TGTGCCAGCAGTTATGACGGGAGAAGAGTCGAGCAGTACTTC. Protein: CASSYDGRRVEQYF.

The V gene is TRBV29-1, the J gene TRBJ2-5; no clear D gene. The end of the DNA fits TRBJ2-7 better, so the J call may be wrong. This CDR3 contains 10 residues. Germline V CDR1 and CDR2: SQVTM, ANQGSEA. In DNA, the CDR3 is TGCAGCGTATCAGACCACGAGCAGTACTTC. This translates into CSVSDHEQYF.

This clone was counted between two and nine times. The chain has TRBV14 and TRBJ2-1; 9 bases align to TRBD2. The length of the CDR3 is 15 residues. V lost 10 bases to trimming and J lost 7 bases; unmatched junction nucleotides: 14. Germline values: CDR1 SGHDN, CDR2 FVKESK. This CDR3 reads CATSSTRGRENEQFF. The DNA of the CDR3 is TGTGCCACCTCTTCTACCCGCGGGAGGGAAAATGAGCAGTTCTTC.

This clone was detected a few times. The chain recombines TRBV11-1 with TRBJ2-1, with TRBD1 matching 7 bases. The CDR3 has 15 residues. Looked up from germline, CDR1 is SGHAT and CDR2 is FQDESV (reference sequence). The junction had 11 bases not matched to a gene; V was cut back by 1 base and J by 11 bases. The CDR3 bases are TGTGCCAGCAGCTTAGAGGGGGCTGGTACGTTCCAGCAGTTCTTC. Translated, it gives CASSLEGAGTFQQFF.

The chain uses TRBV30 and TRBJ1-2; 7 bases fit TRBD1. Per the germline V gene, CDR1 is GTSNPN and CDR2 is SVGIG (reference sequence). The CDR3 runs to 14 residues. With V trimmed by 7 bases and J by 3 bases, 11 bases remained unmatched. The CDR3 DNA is TGTGCCTCCCAGGCGGGACAGACGTACTATGGCTACACCTTC. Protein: CASQAGQTYYGYTF.

The CDR3 loop is CASSPQSGGVTGELFF. The CDR3 coding sequence is TGTGCCAGCAGCCCTCAGTCCGGGGGGGTCACCGGGGAGCTGTTTTTT. The gene calls are TRBV9 and TRBJ2-2, with 8 bases identical to TRBD2. CDR1 is SGDLS and CDR2 is YYNGEE in the germline V gene. With 4 bases clipped from V and 4 bases from J, the junction kept 9 bases outside the gene matches. There are 16 residues in the CDR3.